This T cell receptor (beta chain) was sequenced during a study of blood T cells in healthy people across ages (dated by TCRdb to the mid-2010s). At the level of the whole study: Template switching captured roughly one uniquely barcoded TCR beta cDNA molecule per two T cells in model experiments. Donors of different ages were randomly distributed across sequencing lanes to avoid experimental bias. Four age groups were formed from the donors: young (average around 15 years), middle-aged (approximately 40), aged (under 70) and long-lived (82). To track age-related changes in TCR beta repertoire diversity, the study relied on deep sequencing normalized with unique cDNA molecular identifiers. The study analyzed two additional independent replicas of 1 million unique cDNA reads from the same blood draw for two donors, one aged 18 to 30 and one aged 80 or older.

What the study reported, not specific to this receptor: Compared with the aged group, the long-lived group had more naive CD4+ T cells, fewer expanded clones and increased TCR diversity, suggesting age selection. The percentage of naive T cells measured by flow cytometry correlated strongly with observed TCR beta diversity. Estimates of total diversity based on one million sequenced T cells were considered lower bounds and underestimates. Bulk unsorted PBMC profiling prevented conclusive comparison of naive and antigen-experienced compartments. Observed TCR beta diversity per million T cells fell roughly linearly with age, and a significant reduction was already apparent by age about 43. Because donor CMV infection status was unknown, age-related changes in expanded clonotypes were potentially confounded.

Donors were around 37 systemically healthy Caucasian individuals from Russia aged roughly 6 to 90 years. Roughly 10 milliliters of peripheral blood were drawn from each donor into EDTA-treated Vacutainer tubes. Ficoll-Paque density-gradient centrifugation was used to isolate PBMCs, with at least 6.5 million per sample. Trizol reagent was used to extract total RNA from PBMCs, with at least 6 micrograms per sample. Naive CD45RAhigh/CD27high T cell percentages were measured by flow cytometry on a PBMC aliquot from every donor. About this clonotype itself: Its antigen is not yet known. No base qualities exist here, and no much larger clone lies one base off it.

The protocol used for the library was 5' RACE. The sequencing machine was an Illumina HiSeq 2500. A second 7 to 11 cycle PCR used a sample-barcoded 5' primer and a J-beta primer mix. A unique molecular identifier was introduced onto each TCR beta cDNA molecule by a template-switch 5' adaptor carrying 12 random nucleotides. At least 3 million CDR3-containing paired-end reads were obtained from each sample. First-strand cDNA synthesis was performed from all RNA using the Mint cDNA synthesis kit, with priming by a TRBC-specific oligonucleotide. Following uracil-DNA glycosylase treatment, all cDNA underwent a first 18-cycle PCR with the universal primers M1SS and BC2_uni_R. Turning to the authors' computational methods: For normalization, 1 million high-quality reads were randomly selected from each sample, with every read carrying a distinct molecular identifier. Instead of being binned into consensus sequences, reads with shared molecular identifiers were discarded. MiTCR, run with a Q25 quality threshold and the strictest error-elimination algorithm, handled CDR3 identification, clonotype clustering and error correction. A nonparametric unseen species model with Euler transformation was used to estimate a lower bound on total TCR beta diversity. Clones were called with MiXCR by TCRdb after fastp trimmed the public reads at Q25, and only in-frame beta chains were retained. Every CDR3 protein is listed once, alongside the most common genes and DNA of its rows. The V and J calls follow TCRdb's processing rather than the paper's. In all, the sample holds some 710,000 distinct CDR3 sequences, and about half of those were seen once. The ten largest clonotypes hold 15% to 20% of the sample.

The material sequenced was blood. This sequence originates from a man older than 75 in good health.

The CDR3 region: CASSHTPGQISIGEAFF. The nucleotides are TGTGCCAGCAGCCATACCCCGGGACAAATAAGTATTGGTGAGGCTTTCTTT. Recombination connected TRBV5-5 to TRBJ1-1; TRBD1 might be the D gene, on 6 matching bases. CDR1 SGHKS and CDR2 YYEKEE are derived from the germline V gene (reference sequence). Trimming costs V 4 bases and J 11 bases, and their ends lie 30 bases apart. From the cysteine through the phenylalanine, the CDR3 covers 17 amino acids. Only CDR3 DNA remains: 51 bases, in frame from the first base.